The T cell receptor (beta chain) described here comes from a study of cytomegalovirus exposure and HLA in healthy donors. PCR employed 60 Vbeta and 13 Jbeta primers. Produced via immunoSEQ multiplex PCR; TCRdb's table is partial and in-frame only. The table includes around 210,000 clones, approximately 85% detected once. Germline CDR1 reads GTSNPN; CDR2 reads SVGIG (reference sequence). This CDR3 contains 17 residues. Trimming removed 0 bases from V and 2 bases from J, with 14 bases in between. Sequencing used PBMCs. The TCR comes from a girl aged 2 to 9 in good health and CMV-seronegative. J is TRBJ1-6 and V is TRBV30; D not certain. CDR3 sequence reads: CAWSVPGKRAYNSPLHF. CDR3 nucleotide sequence: TGTGCCTGGAGTGTGCCCGGTAAAAGAGCCTATAATTCACCCCTCCACTTT.